This paragraph covers one T cell receptor (beta chain) sequence. Its antigen is not known. An equimolar mix of two oligonucleotides served as the beta constant-region primer for TRBC1 and TRBC2. The cDNA 3' end received a ligated single-stranded oligonucleotide carrying the SP2 primer and a 12-nucleotide UMI. TCRdb redid the calling of the UMI-ligation and nested PCR reads with MiXCR, one entry per CDR3 protein. The sample contains 89,000 or so distinct CDR3 sequences, roughly 13% of which appear only once. This entry comes from a study of naive and memory T cell subsets. This CDR3 spans 18 amino acids. In germline, CDR1 is LNHDA, CDR2 SQIVND (reference sequence). V was pared by 5 bases and J by 8 bases, with 28 bases between. The study's findings and limits: From naive to CM, EM and EMRA, diversity decreased and Gini increased.

CMV status came from CD4+ IFNgamma after overnight CMV lysate stimulation. Four subsets defined by CD45RA and CD27 were sorted after CD3, CD4, CD8 and live/dead staining. The sample consisted of central memory CD4+ T cells from blood. The clonotype originates from a human donor in good health. The rearrangement joins TRBV19 to TRBJ2-1, with D perhaps matching TRBD1 or TRBD2 (5 bases each). The chain's CDR3 is CASSLLGVGNRKQDEQFF. In DNA, the CDR3 is TGTGCCAGTAGTCTCCTGGGAGTGGGTAATCGTAAACAGGATGAGCAGTTCTTC.